Presented here are 31 T cell receptor beta chains from one specimen sequenced in a study of OX40 agonist ivuxolimab in advanced cancers. Sequencing used immunoSEQ multiplex PCR; TCRdb keeps in-frame clones, though not all of them. Of more than 50,000 clones listed, 84% are singletons. The sequences come from CD4+ or CD8+ T cells sorted from blood, collected in a trial of the OX40 agonist ivuxolimab. The receptor source for this set is an adult with an advanced solid tumor such as melanoma, head and neck, liver or kidney cancer.

V and J are TRBV18 and TRBJ1-3, with no clear D. CDR1 and CDR2 (germline): KGHSH, LQKENI. V shed 1 base and J shed 0 bases, with 10 bases lying between them. This CDR3 region has 16 residues. CDR3 DNA sequence: TGTGCCAGCTCACCACAGGACTCGAGCTCTGGAAACACCATATATTTT. This codes for CASSPQDSSSGNTIYF.

The gene calls are TRBV5-4 and TRBJ1-6, with 9 nucleotides matching TRBD1. CDR1 is SGHNT, CDR2 YYREEE, per germline (reference sequence). The CDR3 runs 15 residues. Losses at the gene ends were 5 bases for V and 10 bases for J; bases not matched to a gene: 10. The CDR3 DNA reads as TGTGCCAGCAGTATCGACACAGGGGGCTCCTCACCCCTCCACTTT. Encoded protein: CASSIDTGGSSPLHF. The whole variable domain, remainder taken from reference TRBV5-4 and TRBJ1-6, is ETGVTQSPTHLIKTRGQQVTLRCSSQSGHNTVSWYQQALGQGPQFIFQYYREEENGRGNFPPRFSGLQFPNYSSELNVNALELDDSALYLCASSIDTGGSSPLHFGNGTRLTVT.

The DNA for the CDR3 is TGTGCCAGCAGCGAGGGACAGTGGAATTCACCCCTCCACTTT. It is translated as CASSEGQWNSPLHF. The genes are TRBV9 and TRBJ1-6, with 7 nucleotides matching TRBD1. CDR1 is SGDLS, CDR2 YYNGEE, per germline. This CDR3 comprises 14 residues. Trimming took 3 bases from V and 7 from J; bases not matched to a gene: 4.

There are a few counts of this clone. The chain joins TRBV9 to TRBJ2-1, with D possibly being TRBD2 (6 bases). Germline CDR1 reads SGDLS; CDR2 reads YYNGEE. CDR3 size: 15 residues. Trimming cost V 2 bases and J 2 bases, with 11 bases left between them. DNA of the CDR3: TGTGCCAGCAGCGTCGAGGAGCGGGCCTACAATGAGCAGTTCTTC. Protein: CASSVEERAYNEQFF. Together with reference TRBV9 and TRBJ2-1, the CDR3 gives the full variable domain: DSGVTQTPKHLITATGQRVTLRCSPRSGDLSVYWYQQSLDQGLQFLIQYYNGEERAKGNILERFSAQQFPDLHSELNLSSLELGDSALYFCASSVEERAYNEQFFGPGTRLTVL.

CDR3 amino acids: CASSLGAPITGEQYF. The CDR3 bases are TGTGCCAGCAGCTTAGGAGCACCTATAACGGGCGAGCAGTACTTC. The J gene is TRBJ2-7, the V gene TRBV7-2; D call uncertain. CDR1 SGHTA and CDR2 FQGNSA come from the germline V gene. The CDR3 is 15 residues long. Trimming removed 1 base from V and 6 bases from J, with 16 bases in between. The variable domain in full, with the rest retrieved from reference TRBV7-2 and TRBJ2-7, is GAGVSQSPSNKVTEKGKDVELRCDPISGHTALYWYRQSLGQGLEFLIYFQGNSAPDKSGLPSDRFSAERTGGSVSTLTIQRTQQEDSAVYLCASSLGAPITGEQYFGPGTRLTVT.

The chain has TRBV4-1 and TRBJ2-7; D gene uncertain. Germline assignment: CDR1 MGHRA and CDR2 YSYEKL. There are 17 residues in the CDR3. V was shortened by 1 base and J by 3 bases, with 19 bases between the two germline ends. CDR3 sequence (DNA): TGCGCCAGCAGCCAAGTATCGGGCAGAGGAGACGGCTACGAGCAGTACTTC. This encodes CASSQVSGRGDGYEQYF.

This clone has more than one count but fewer than ten. The same CDR3 also results from other DNA sequences found in this sample. V gene TRBV10-3 combines with J gene TRBJ1-2; D is undetermined. This CDR3 is 13 amino acids long. The ends were cut back, 0 bases at V and 4 bases at J, with 6 bases in the middle. Germline V gives CDR1 ENHRY, CDR2 SYGVKD. The CDR3 here is CAISESGLYGYTF. The CDR3 bases are TGTGCCATCAGTGAGTCGGGCCTCTATGGCTACACCTTC.

The genes are TRBV19 and TRBJ2-5; D not resolved. The ends were cut back, 5 bases at V and 3 bases at J, with 10 bases in the middle. The CDR3 consists of 13 residues. Germline V gene data show CDR1 as LNHDA and CDR2 as SQIVND (reference sequence). The CDR3 region has the DNA TGTGCCAGTAGTCCATCTTGGGAAGAGACCCAGTACTTC. Translating gives CASSPSWEETQYF.

This chain joins TRBV27 and TRBJ1-4; 7 bases line up with TRBD1. This CDR3 region has 15 residues. The J segment lost 3 bases and the V segment lost 4 bases, leaving 5 bases of the junction unmatched. Germline CDR1 and CDR2: MNHEY and SMNVEV (reference sequence). Written as DNA, the CDR3 is TGTGCCAGCAGTTCACTGGGACAGTCTAATGAAAAACTGTTTTTT. Translated, it gives CASSSLGQSNEKLFF.

This chain connects TRBV5-4 to TRBJ2-3, with 8 bases aligning to TRBD2. V dropped 2 bases and J dropped 4; count of bases not matched to a gene: 6. CDR1 and CDR2 from the germline V gene are SGHNT and YYREEE (reference sequence). This CDR3 contains 15 residues. The CDR3 protein is CASSFSGSGADTQYF. Written as DNA, the CDR3 is TGTGCCAGCAGCTTCAGCGGGAGTGGGGCAGATACGCAGTATTTT.

This clone was observed a single time. Its ends do not fully match the called genes, so a read error is possible. This chain links TRBV7-8 with TRBJ1-3; TRBD1 matches at 8 bases. This CDR3 has 12 amino acids. Looked up from germline, CDR1 is SGHVS and CDR2 is FQNEAQ. The DNA of the CDR3 is TGTGCCAGCAGTTTACGTGGACAGGGAGCGAATTTT. Protein: CASSLRGQGANF.

J is TRBJ2-2 and V is TRBV7-8, with TRBD1 identical over 8 bases. With 4 bases clipped from V and 6 bases from J, the junction kept 4 bases outside the gene matches. The CDR3 sequence is 14 residues long. Germline lookup yields CDR1 SGHVS and CDR2 FQNEAQ. The chain's CDR3 is CASSSGQVAGELFF. In DNA form, the CDR3 reads TGTGCCAGCAGCTCGGGACAGGTGGCCGGGGAGCTGTTTTTT.

This chain uses TRBV11-2 with TRBJ1-4, with 7 nucleotides matching TRBD1. Per germline, CDR1 SGHAT and CDR2 FQNNGV. The CDR3 is 15 residues long. V lost 3 bases to trimming and J lost 6 bases; unmatched junction nucleotides: 7. The CDR3 here is CASSFPTGSDEKLFF. As DNA, the CDR3 is TGTGCCAGCAGCTTCCCGACAGGGAGTGATGAAAAACTGTTTTTT. Supplemented by reference TRBV11-2 and TRBJ1-4, the full variable domain reads EAGVAQSPRYKIIEKRQSVAFWCNPISGHATLYWYQQILGQGPKLLIQFQNNGVVDDSQLPKDRFSAERLKGVDSTLKIQPAKLEDSAVYLCASSFPTGSDEKLFFGSGTQLSVL.

V gene TRBV10-3 combines with J gene TRBJ2-2; D is possibly TRBD1 (5 bases). CDR3 length: 15 residues. Trimming shortened V by 0 bases and J by 0 bases, and 5 bases separated the two germline ends. The germline gives CDR1 ENHRY, CDR2 SYGVKD. CDR3: CAISESTANTGELFF. The CDR3 coding sequence is TGTGCCATCAGTGAGTCGACAGCGAACACCGGGGAGCTGTTTTTT.

J is TRBJ2-7 and V is TRBV4-2, with TRBD1 matching over 7 bases. Unmatched junction bases numbered 8, after V lost 0 bases and J lost 6 bases. Germline lookup yields CDR1 LGHNA and CDR2 YNFKEQ. The CDR3 is 15 residues long. The CDR3 region is CASSQEGQDSGEQYF. In nucleotides, the CDR3 is TGTGCCAGCAGCCAAGAAGGACAGGATTCCGGCGAGCAGTACTTC.

This sequence joins TRBV6-1 and TRBJ1-1; D uncertain. Germline CDR1 is MNHNS and CDR2 is SASEGT. The V end lost 6 bases, the J end lost 4 bases, and 9 bases lay between the germline ends. The CDR3 covers 12 residues. The CDR3 loop is CASSHHSTEAFF. CDR3 DNA: TGTGCCAGCAGCCACCACAGCACTGAAGCTTTCTTT.

The chain carries TRBV29-1 and TRBJ2-7; 11 bases line up with TRBD1. CDR3 length: 14 residues. Per the germline V gene, CDR1 is SQVTM and CDR2 is ANQGSEA. The V segment lost 3 bases and the J segment 4 bases; nucleotides outside the gene matches: 5. The chain's CDR3 is CSVELGQGGYEQYF. The CDR3 DNA reads TGCAGCGTTGAGTTGGGACAGGGGGGTTACGAGCAGTACTTC.

The chain joins TRBV27 to TRBJ1-5; D not resolved. Germline lookup yields CDR1 MNHEY and CDR2 SMNVEV (reference sequence). The CDR3 covers 13 residues. V was pared by 0 bases and J by 7 bases, with 7 bases between. The chain's CDR3 is CASSLSSRQPQHF. CDR3 sequence (DNA): TGTGCCAGCAGTTTATCGTCCCGGCAGCCCCAGCATTTT.

The V and J genes are TRBV7-3 and TRBJ2-1; D gene unclear. The ends were cut back, 3 bases at V and 7 bases at J, with 10 bases in the middle. Germline V lookup: CDR1 SGHTA, CDR2 FQGTGA. This CDR3 has 13 amino acids. The CDR3 DNA reads TGTGCCAGCAGCTTCGCAGGTCTGAATGAGCAGTTCTTC. It encodes CASSFAGLNEQFF.

The gene calls are TRBV5-1 and TRBJ2-2; TRBD1 might be the D (6 bases). V was shortened by 3 bases and J by 3 bases, with 18 bases between the two germline ends. This CDR3 is built from 17 residues. In germline, CDR1 is SGHRS, CDR2 YFSETQ. CDR3: CASSSLGGAFDTGELFF. In DNA form, the CDR3 reads TGCGCCAGCAGCTCCCTAGGGGGAGCTTTTGACACCGGGGAGCTGTTTTTT. Complete variable domain (other parts from reference TRBV5-1 and TRBJ2-2): KAGVTQTPRYLIKTRGQQVTLSCSPISGHRSVSWYQQTPGQGLQFLFEYFSETQRNKGNFPGRFSGRQFSNSRSEMNVSTLELGDSALYLCASSSLGGAFDTGELFFGEGSRLTVL.

This rearrangement joins TRBV5-6 to TRBJ2-1; TRBD2 aligns across 11 bases. V shed 0 bases and J 5 bases; nucleotides not matched to a gene: 4. The germline gives CDR1 SGHDT, CDR2 YYEEEE. This CDR3 has 16 residues. CDR3 sequence: CASSLGLAGIHNEQFF. The CDR3 nucleotides are TGTGCCAGCAGCTTGGGACTAGCGGGAATACACAATGAGCAGTTCTTC.

This chain joins TRBV11-2 and TRBJ2-7; a possible D gene is TRBD2 (5 bases). The CDR3 contains 14 residues. Germline V lookup: CDR1 SGHAT, CDR2 FQNNGV. The V end lost 2 bases, the J end lost 2 bases, and 10 bases lay between the germline ends. The CDR3 DNA reads TGTGCCAGCAGCTTACGAGGGCCCCCCTACGAGCAGTACTTC. Its protein product is CASSLRGPPYEQYF.

The rearrangement uses TRBV6-6 and TRBJ1-1, with TRBD1 matching 9 bases. The V and J ends lost 8 bases and 3 bases, in that order; junction bases with no gene match: 10. This CDR3 region has 15 residues. Germline CDR1 reads MNHNY; CDR2 reads SVGAGI (reference sequence). CDR3 DNA: TGTGCCAGCGGGACAGGGCTGTTTGGCGACACTGAAGCTTTCTTT. Its translation: CASGTGLFGDTEAFF.

J is TRBJ2-4 and V is TRBV18; D is ambiguous. The CDR3 loop spans 15 amino acids. V was shortened by 3 bases and J by 0 bases, with 9 bases between the two germline ends. The germline V gene encodes CDR1 KGHSH and CDR2 LQKENI. DNA for the CDR3: TGTGCCAGCTCACCGGAAGCCCAAGCCAAAAACATTCAGTACTTC. It translates to CASSPEAQAKNIQYF.

V gene TRBV6-4 combines with J gene TRBJ1-6, with D tentatively TRBD1 (5 bases). CDR1 and CDR2 from the germline V gene are MRHNA and SNTAGT. The CDR3 runs to 14 residues. The V end was cut by 8 bases, the J end by 7 bases, with 15 bases between. The CDR3 nucleotides read TGTGCCAGCCGTGGGGGGGGATCCAATTCACCCCTCCACTTT. This sequence encodes CASRGGGSNSPLHF.

The chain has TRBV21-1 and TRBJ1-5. TRBV21-1 counts as a pseudogene. This CDR3 region has 17 residues. CDR3 amino acids: CASSKRLTGTSNQPQHF. CDR3 bases: TGTGCCAGCAGCAAAAGGCTAACCGGGACGTCGAATCAGCCCCAGCATTTT.

The J gene is TRBJ1-1, the V gene TRBV11-2, with D unresolved. The germline gives CDR1 SGHAT, CDR2 FQNNGV. Trimming cost V 2 bases and J 5 bases, with 9 bases left between them. The CDR3 is 13 residues long. Here the CDR3 DNA reads TGTGCCAGCAGCTTACGGGCCGAAACTGAAGCTTTCTTT. It yields the protein CASSLRAETEAFF.

This rearrangement joins TRBV7-2 to TRBJ2-5; 8 bases fit TRBD2. Germline loops: CDR1 SGHTA, CDR2 FQGNSA. This CDR3 spans 18 amino acids. With 1 base clipped from V and 5 bases from J, the junction kept 15 bases outside the gene matches. For the CDR3, the DNA is TGTGCCAGCAGCTTAGAATCCGCGGGAGGACTGCGTAGGGAGACCCAGTACTTC. This translates into CASSLESAGGLRRETQYF.

The rearrangement joins TRBV28 to TRBJ1-5; TRBD1 aligns across 11 bases. CDR1 is MDHEN and CDR2 is SYDVKM in the germline V gene. V dropped 5 bases and J dropped 3; count of bases not matched to a gene: 3. This CDR3 has 15 amino acids. The CDR3 coding sequence is TGTGCCAGCAGTAGGACAGGGGGCCACAATCAGCCCCAGCATTTT. Translating gives CASSRTGGHNQPQHF.

This rearrangement joins TRBV10-3 to TRBJ1-5; D not resolved. The CDR3 has 14 residues. V was shortened by 4 bases and J by 0 bases, with 7 bases between the two germline ends. The germline V gene has CDR1 ENHRY and CDR2 SYGVKD. In DNA form, the CDR3 reads TGTGCCATCAGTGCCGGGAATAGCAATCAGCCCCAGCATTTT. Translating gives CAISAGNSNQPQHF.

V gene TRBV7-8 combines with J gene TRBJ2-3; a possible D gene is TRBD2 (6 bases). V lost 5 bases, J lost 5 bases, and 17 bases lay in between. Germline lookup yields CDR1 SGHVS and CDR2 FQNEAQ. The CDR3 runs 15 residues. The CDR3 loop is CASSQQALGGDTQYF. For the CDR3, the DNA is TGTGCCAGCAGCCAACAGGCTTTGGGGGGAGATACGCAGTATTTT.